This T cell receptor beta chain was retrieved from a study of blood T cell repertoires in COVID-19. Study context: Sources were T cells, B-cell-depleted T cells, or PBMCs; the material itself was cDNA or gDNA.

Patients from Seattle were sampled longitudinally, starting during active infection. This clone was detected a few times. The V gene's germline CDR1 is SGHDN and CDR2 FVKESK. The CDR3 is 14 residues long. V was clipped by 4 bases and J by 4 bases; unmatched bases: 5. Authors' processing steps: Nucleated cell number was recorded as an estimate derived from reference gene primer amplification. Repertoires were generated with immunoSEQ multiplex PCR, while TCRdb's copy carries only in-frame clones and drops some. That table furnishes V, J and clone size, whereas the DNA furnished D and trimming. The sample consists of roughly 190,000 clones, more than 80% of them appearing once.

The sequenced material came from peripheral blood. The chain employs TRBV14 and TRBJ1-1, with 8 nucleotides matching TRBD1. The sequence derives from a woman between 40 and 50 years old with COVID-19, enrolled during active disease. The CDR3 loop is CASSPTGVLTEAFF. DNA of the CDR3: TGTGCCAGCAGCCCGACAGGGGTTCTCACTGAAGCTTTCTTT. The entire variable domain, with the rest obtained from reference TRBV14 and TRBJ1-1, is as follows: EAGVTQFPSHSVIEKGQTVTLRCDPISGHDNLYWYRRVMGKEIKFLLHFVKESKQDESGMPNNRFLAERTGGTYSTLKVQPAELEDSGVYFCASSPTGVLTEAFFGQGTRLTVV.